This T cell receptor beta chain was captured in a study of somatic mutations in cytotoxic T cells in rheumatoid arthritis. Findings and limits, study-wide: CD8+ T-cell clonality did not differ significantly between rheumatoid arthritis patients and age-matched healthy controls.

This clone was counted between two and nine times. Antigen specificity is unknown. Method: immunoSEQ multiplex PCR; TCRdb's copy keeps in-frame clones and lacks some. This sample has around 9,000 clones, with approximately 68% found just once. Germline CDR1 SGHRS, CDR2 YFSETQ. The CDR3 covers 14 residues. Deletions cut 2 bases from V and 3 bases from J, with 12 bases between. The chain recombines TRBV5-1 with TRBJ2-7, with a possible D match to TRBD2 (6 bases). This TCR was sampled from an adult with rheumatoid arthritis. Sequenced material: CD8+ T cells sorted from blood. For the CDR3, the DNA is TGCGCCAGCAGCTTCGGGGGAGGAGGCTACGAGCAGTACTTC. It encodes CASSFGGGGYEQYF.